This TCR beta chain was obtained from a study of regulatory T cells in long-lasting Graves disease. The germline gives CDR1 MNHNS, CDR2 SASEGT. V trimming: 9 bases; J trimming: 2 bases; junction bases outside the gene matches: 2. This CDR3 contains 14 residues. As for time point: newly diagnosed GD, antithyroid drugs for less than 3 months. Scientists built the TCR library using RNA that was extracted from PBMCs. At least ten counts were recorded for this clonotype. Building the TCR beta libraries relied on iRepertoire HTBI primers, and CDR3 regions underwent Arm-PCR. TCRdb reprocessed the multiplex PCR reads via MiXCR and lists one record per CDR3 protein. The sample lists hundreds of thousands of distinct CDR3 sequences, roughly 16% seen once, with roughly 18% in the top ten. A further study also used this sample, focusing on T cells in Graves' hyperthyroidism and ophthalmopathy. Per that study: The study excluded patients with uncontrolled infection, other autoimmune disease, pregnancy or lactation. Ophthalmopathy was model-predicted a median about 6.7 months pre-onset.

The receptor's source is a woman in her twenties or thirties with Graves disease. Sequenced material: peripheral blood mononuclear cells (PBMCs), taken at new diagnosis, from a patient treated with antithyroid drugs. V usage is TRBV6-1 and J usage is TRBJ2-1; 12 bases are shared with TRBD2. The CDR3 DNA reads as TGTGCCAGGAGACTAGCGGGAGCCTACAATGAGCAGTTCTTC. This encodes CARRLAGAYNEQFF.